This is a list of T cell receptor beta chains from one sample in a study of identical twins. MiXCR, run by TCRdb on the 5' RACE reads, gives a single entry per CDR3 protein. The table records roughly 720,000 distinct CDR3 sequences, 18% of them present only once. These records were also assigned to another study, of T cells expressing NK-cell markers.

The sample taken for sequencing was PBMCs. The receptors originated from a woman aged 18-35 years in good health. CDR3s include the opening cysteine and the closing phenylalanine or tryptophan. D genes are given only for firm matches. Rows give clone size only sometimes, using once, few, many, or a class for an expanded clone.

TRBV5-1	14	TRBD2	-	TRBJ2-2	TGCGCCAGCAGCAGGTCCGGGGGGACCGGGGAGCTGTTTTTT	CASSRSGGTGELFF
TRBV5-1	12	-	few	TRBJ1-2	TGCGCCAGCAGCTGGAGTACCGCTGGCTACACCTTC	CASSWSTAGYTF
TRBV5-1	15	-	few	TRBJ2-7	TGCGCCAGCAGCTCCGCGGTTAGCGGAGAGTACGCGCAGTACTTC	CASSSAVSGEYAQYF
TRBV29-1	12	-	-	TRBJ1-1	TGCAGCGTTGTTCGGGGTAGTACTGAAGCTTTCTTT	CSVVRGSTEAFF
TRBV12-3/TRBV12-4	13	-	many	TRBJ2-1	TGTGCCAGCAGTATTCAGGGGGGTGGTGAGCAGTTCTTC	CASSIQGGGEQFF
TRBV20-1	14	-	-	TRBJ1-1	TGCAGTGCTAGTAGGGGGGCCGTGAACACTGAAGCTTTCTTT	CSASRGAVNTEAFF
TRBV6-5	13	-	-	TRBJ2-1	TGTGCCAGCAGTTATTCATGGAACGGTGAGCAGTTCTTC	CASSYSWNGEQFF
TRBV25-1	13	-	-	TRBJ1-6	TGTGCCAGCAGTGAGCAGGGAAATTCACCCCTCCACTTT	CASSEQGNSPLHF
TRBV29-1	10	-	few	TRBJ2-3	TGCAGCGTTGCGTCAGATACGCAGTATTTT	CSVASDTQYF
TRBV11-2	17	TRBD1	few	TRBJ2-1	TGTGCCAGCAGCTTAGCCACAGGGGCCATCGTCTTAGGGGAGCAGTTCTTC	CASSLATGAIVLGEQFF
TRBV13	16	TRBD2	-	TRBJ2-2	TGTGCCAGCAGCTTCGGACTAGCGGGGGCTTCCGGGGAGCTGTTTTTT	CASSFGLAGASGELFF
TRBV5-5	14	TRBD2	-	TRBJ2-1	TGTGCCAGCAGCTGGACTAGAAATTGGGGGGAGCAGTTCTTC	CASSWTRNWGEQFF
TRBV12-3/TRBV12-4	14	TRBD2	-	TRBJ2-3	TGTGCCAGCAGTTTAGCGGGAGGGCCTGTTACGCAGTATTTT	CASSLAGGPVTQYF
TRBV12-3/TRBV12-4	17	-	-	TRBJ2-7	TGTGCCAGCAGTTTAGGGACAGAAGTCCCCCGGTCAAACGAGCAGTACTTC	CASSLGTEVPRSNEQYF
TRBV29-1	12	-	few	TRBJ1-1	TGCAGCGTAACCTCAGGGGTGGCTGAAGCTTTCTTT	CSVTSGVAEAFF
TRBV12-3/TRBV12-4	14	-	-	TRBJ2-2	TGTGCCAGCAGTTTAACGGTGCGCACCGGGGAGCTGTTTTTT	CASSLTVRTGELFF
TRBV27	15	TRBD2	-	TRBJ2-5	TGTGCCAGCAGTTTCCTGTCTAGCGGGGGAGAGACCCAGTACTTC	CASSFLSSGGETQYF
TRBV7-8	16	TRBD2	few	TRBJ2-5	TGTGCCAGCAGCTTAGGAGCGGGGGGCGTGTGGGAGACCCAGTACTTC	CASSLGAGGVWETQYF
TRBV12-3/TRBV12-4	14	-	-	TRBJ2-3	TGTGCCAGCAGTGCACAGCGAAGCACAGATACGCAGTATTTT	CASSAQRSTDTQYF